This entry lists 5 T cell receptor beta chains sequenced from one sample in a study of glioma-infiltrating T cells. The iRepertoire nested amplicon-rescue multiplex PCR amplified TCR alpha and beta CDR3s from RNA. Using its own MiXCR run on the multiplex PCR reads, TCRdb lists one record per CDR3 protein. The table includes more than 95,000 distinct CDR3 sequences, about 30% detected once. Sequenced input: glioma tissue, nonneoplastic brain tissue, or PBMCs (not recorded which). Source of these receptors: a human donor with low-grade glioma or glioblastoma, undergoing nonglioma brain surgery, or in good health (not recorded which).

As regards this clonotype: With a much larger clone just one base away, this may be a read error. The chain joins TRBV20-1 to TRBJ1-2, with D unresolved. This CDR3 is 13 amino acids long. Germline lookup yields CDR1 DFQATT and CDR2 SNEGSKA (reference sequence). The CDR3 sequence is CRASSLWDYGYTF. For the CDR3, the DNA is TGCAGAGCTAGCTCCCTGTGGGACTATGGCTACACCTTC.

The chain links TRBV29-1 to TRBJ1-3; D ambiguous. Germline assignment: CDR1 SQVTM and CDR2 ANQGSEA. V shed 4 bases and J shed 0 bases, with 7 bases lying between them. This CDR3 has 13 amino acids. DNA for the CDR3: TGCAGCGTTGCTGGGATCTCTGGAAACACCATATATTTT. Protein product: CSVAGISGNTIYF.

This clonotype was found many times. The chain recombines TRBV7-2 with TRBJ2-3; D remains unclear. From germline, CDR1 is SGHTA and CDR2 FQGNSA. The CDR3 contains 14 residues. V was clipped by 5 bases and J by 4 bases, with 13 bases between them. The CDR3 spells CASSHPGVADTQYF. The CDR3 coding sequence is TGTGCCAGCAGCCACCCCGGTGTCGCAGATACGCAGTATTTT.

The table lists this clonotype with many counts. This chain joins TRBV6-1 and TRBJ2-3, with D perhaps matching TRBD2 (6 bases). The germline gives CDR1 MNHNS, CDR2 SASEGT. CDR3 length: 14 amino acids. Trimming took off 7 bases at V and 2 bases at J, with 13 bases between the two ends. The CDR3 nucleotides are TGTGCCAGCACGCGGGAACGGTACACAGATACGCAGTATTTT. It encodes CASTRERYTDTQYF.

This clonotype was counted ten times or more. The CDR3 sequence is CASSFDHTQYF. The CDR3 region has the DNA TGTGCCAGCAGTTTCGATCATACGCAGTATTTT. The chain is built from TRBV12-3 or TRBV12-4 and TRBJ2-3, with unresolved D. The V gene lost 3 bases and the J gene lost 7 bases, with 5 bases spanning the gap. The CDR3 loop spans 11 amino acids.